Below, 5 T cell receptor beta chains from the same sample are listed, as sequenced in a study of blood T cell repertoires in COVID-19 (dated by TCRdb to 2018 to 2021). Receptor amplification or capture employed the immunoSEQ multiplex PCR assay. This is the immuneACCESS table as TCRdb keeps it, with only in-frame sequences that have V and J called. A part of the clones is gone; compared with another copy, unresolved V genes explain less than half, and the rest is unexplained. This sample is represented by 180,000 or so clones; around 80% of them were singletons. The top ten clones comprise about an eighth of the sample. Material: PBMCs or T cells enriched from blood (not recorded which). These receptors were obtained from a man aged 55 to 70 who had been exposed to COVID-19.

This clone was counted between two and nine times. The V and J genes are TRBV5-1 and TRBJ2-3, with 8 positions matching TRBD1. Trimming at V came to 4 bases and at J to 2 bases, leaving 3 bases not matched to a gene. Germline CDR1 and CDR2: SGHRS and YFSETQ. This CDR3 has 14 residues. The CDR3 region is CASSLGQVTDTQYF. The CDR3 DNA follows: TGCGCCAGCAGCCTGGGACAGGTCACAGATACGCAGTATTTT.

CDR3 sequence (DNA): TGTGCCAGCAGGTTGGGGCTGGGCCATGAGCAGTTCTTC. This translates into CASRLGLGHEQFF. The chain combines TRBV6-5 with TRBJ2-1; D is perhaps TRBD1 (5 bases). Germline-derived CDR1 and CDR2 are MNHEY and SVGAGI. The CDR3 runs 13 residues. V was clipped by 6 bases and J by 8 bases, with 14 bases between them.

This chain links TRBV19 with TRBJ2-3; TRBD2 agrees at 10 bases. Trimming took 5 bases from V and 5 from J; bases not matched to a gene: 7. This CDR3 contains 15 residues. Germline V lookup: CDR1 LNHDA, CDR2 SQIVND (reference sequence). The CDR3 sequence: CASSPSGSLRDTQYF. CDR3 DNA sequence: TGTGCCAGTAGTCCTAGCGGGAGTCTTAGAGATACGCAGTATTTT. The full variable domain, rest sourced from reference TRBV19 and TRBJ2-3, is DGGITQSPKYLFRKEGQNVTLSCEQNLNHDAMYWYRQDPGQGLRLIYYSQIVNDFQKGDIAEGYSVSREKKESFPLTVTSAQKNPTAFYLCASSPSGSLRDTQYFGPGTRLTVL.

The chain has TRBV12-3 or TRBV12-4 and TRBJ1-2; unclear D gene. The CDR3 has 12 residues. Trimming removed 5 bases from V and 4 bases from J, with 8 bases in between. The CDR3 protein is CASSPGLYGYTF. DNA of the CDR3: TGTGCCAGCAGTCCAGGCCTCTATGGCTACACCTTC.

The V and J genes are TRBV19 and TRBJ1-1; TRBD1 is a possible D gene (5 bases). The V and J ends lost 1 base and 2 bases respectively, with 11 bases between them. CDR3 length: 15 amino acids. Germline CDR1 reads LNHDA; CDR2 reads SQIVND (reference sequence). The CDR3 loop reads CASSIVSGANTEAFF. CDR3 nucleotides: TGTGCCAGTAGTATAGTATCTGGGGCCAACACTGAAGCTTTCTTT.